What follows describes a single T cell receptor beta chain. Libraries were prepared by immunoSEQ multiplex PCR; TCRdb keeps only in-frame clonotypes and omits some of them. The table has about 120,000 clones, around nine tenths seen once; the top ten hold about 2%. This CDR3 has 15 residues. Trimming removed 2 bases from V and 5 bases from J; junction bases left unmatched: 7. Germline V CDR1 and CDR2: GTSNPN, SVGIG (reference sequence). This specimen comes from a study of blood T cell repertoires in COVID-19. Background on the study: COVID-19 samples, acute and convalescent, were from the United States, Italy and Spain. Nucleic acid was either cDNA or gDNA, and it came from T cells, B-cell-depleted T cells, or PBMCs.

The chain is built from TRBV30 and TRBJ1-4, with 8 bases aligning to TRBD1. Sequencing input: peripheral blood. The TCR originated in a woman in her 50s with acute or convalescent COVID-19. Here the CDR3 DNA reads TGTGCCTGGAGTCTTGGACAGGGCTTCAATGAAAAACTGTTTTTT. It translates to CAWSLGQGFNEKLFF.